Each of the 26 T cell receptor beta chains below was sequenced from the same sample in a study of CD8 T cells in ankylosing spondylitis. TCRdb re-called the 5' RACE reads through MiXCR, storing one row per CDR3 protein. The data contain fewer than 200,000 distinct CDR3 sequences, approximately 20% of them singletons. Material: blood, either unsorted or a sorted T cell fraction (not recorded which). These receptors all come from a male donor with ankylosing spondylitis or in good health (not recorded which).

This clonotype showed up just a few times. The J gene is TRBJ1-2, the V gene TRBV12-3 or TRBV12-4, with D unclear. V lost 6 bases to trimming and J lost 2 bases, with 7 bases between them. The CDR3 extends over 12 amino acids. As DNA, the CDR3 is TGTGCCAGCAGCCCCGACAACTATGGCTACACCTTC. Translation gives CASSPDNYGYTF.

This rearrangement joins TRBV28 to TRBJ2-6; 10 positions match TRBD1. The germline V gene has CDR1 MDHEN and CDR2 SYDVKM. V was pared by 4 bases and J by 4 bases, with 7 bases of the junction left unmatched. The CDR3 is made up of 17 amino acids. CDR3 loop: CASSSRDRGSGANVLTF. DNA for the CDR3: TGTGCCAGCAGTTCCAGGGACAGGGGTTCCGGGGCCAACGTCCTGACTTTC.

This clonotype was counted ten times or more. The V and J genes are TRBV5-1 and TRBJ2-7, with TRBD2 matching 11 bases. The CDR3 length is 15 residues. The germline gives CDR1 SGHRS, CDR2 YFSETQ. The junction had 6 bases not matched to a gene; V was cut back by 1 base and J by 6 bases. This chain's CDR3 is CASSLTSGSVSEQYF. The CDR3 bases are TGCGCCAGCAGCTTGACTAGCGGGAGTGTCTCCGAGCAGTACTTC.

This clonotype was observed at least ten times. This rearrangement joins TRBV20-1 to TRBJ2-1; D possibly corresponds to TRBD1 (7 bases). Per germline, CDR1 DFQATT and CDR2 SNEGSKA (reference sequence). Deletions cut 6 bases from V and 8 bases from J, with 29 bases between. The CDR3 has 17 residues. The CDR3 is CSAPKGNRGPWGDEQFF. DNA for the CDR3: TGCAGTGCCCCCAAGGGGAACAGGGGACCTTGGGGGGATGAGCAGTTCTTC.

This clonotype was observed at least ten times. The DNA of the CDR3 is TGCGCCAGCAGCTACGGTGTCAGGGAGGGCACTGAAGCTTTCTTT. Residues: CASSYGVREGTEAFF. V is TRBV5-1 and J is TRBJ1-1, with D maybe TRBD1 (5 bases). CDR3 length: 15 amino acids. The germline CDR1 and CDR2 sequences are SGHRS and YFSETQ. V was shortened by 3 bases and J by 4 bases, with 16 bases between the two germline ends.

This rearrangement joins TRBV28 to TRBJ2-3; a weak D match, TRBD2 (6 bases). The CDR3 has 14 amino acids. Per the germline V gene, CDR1 is MDHEN and CDR2 is SYDVKM. V was pared by 5 bases and J by 8 bases, with 17 bases between. CDR3: CASSPTWEVVTQYF. CDR3 sequence (DNA): TGTGCCAGCAGTCCCACGTGGGAGGTGGTTACGCAGTATTTT.

The chain employs TRBV5-1 and TRBJ2-6; D is perhaps TRBD2 (6 bases). The V end was cut by 8 bases, the J end by 2 bases, with 20 bases between. Germline V CDR1 and CDR2: SGHRS, YFSETQ. This CDR3 region has 17 residues. CDR3 coding DNA: TGCGCCAGTGGCCCCCAACCCGGGGGAACTGGGGCCAACGTCCTGACTTTC. Its protein product is CASGPQPGGTGANVLTF.

The V gene is TRBV12-3 or TRBV12-4, the J gene TRBJ1-1; D may be TRBD1 (5 bases). CDR3 length: 10 residues. Trimming left V 6 bases short and J 7 bases short, with 6 bases between. The DNA for the CDR3 is TGTGCCAGCAGCGGACATGAAGCTTTCTTT. Translation: CASSGHEAFF.

The V gene is TRBV29-1, the J gene TRBJ1-2; D perhaps matches TRBD1 (6 bases). Germline-derived CDR1 and CDR2 are SQVTM and ANQGSEA. V was clipped by 3 bases and J by 4 bases, with 15 bases between them. The CDR3 sequence is 14 residues long. The CDR3 DNA is TGCAGCGTTGAGGCAGGGGCGCTGGGCTATGGCTACACCTTC. It translates to CSVEAGALGYGYTF.

This clonotype was found many times. This chain joins TRBV5-1 and TRBJ1-1; TRBD1 matches 7 bases. The germline V gene encodes CDR1 SGHRS and CDR2 YFSETQ. The CDR3 spans 16 residues. V lost 2 bases, J lost 0 bases, and 7 bases stayed unmatched. The CDR3 protein is CASSLDPGTVNTEAFF. CDR3 in DNA: TGCGCCAGCAGCTTAGATCCCGGGACAGTGAACACTGAAGCTTTCTTT.

A few counts support this clonotype. The chain employs TRBV28 and TRBJ1-1; D gene unclear. This CDR3 is built from 11 residues. V lost 4 bases and J 3 bases, leaving 3 bases between the germline ends. The germline CDR1 and CDR2 sequences are MDHEN and SYDVKM. The CDR3 sequence: CASSSYTEAFF. As DNA, the CDR3 is TGTGCCAGCAGTTCATACACTGAAGCTTTCTTT.

This clonotype was recorded many times. The rearrangement joins TRBV5-1 to TRBJ2-3, with 9 bases lining up with TRBD2. Germline loops: CDR1 SGHRS, CDR2 YFSETQ. Germline trimming cut 0 bases from V and 3 bases from J; bases unmatched to any gene: 2. The CDR3 totals 15 residues. In nucleotides, the CDR3 is TGCGCCAGCAGCTTGGATAGCGGGAGAACAGATACGCAGTATTTT. Amino acid sequence: CASSLDSGRTDTQYF.

This clonotype has at least ten counts. The chain carries TRBV5-1 and TRBJ2-7, with 9 bases aligning to TRBD2. The CDR3 is made up of 14 amino acids. Per the germline V gene, CDR1 is SGHRS and CDR2 is YFSETQ. V lost 5 bases and J lost 6; bases outside the gene matches: 9. The CDR3 loop is CASRPLTSGSEQYF. In nucleotides, the CDR3 is TGCGCCAGCAGACCATTAACTAGCGGGTCCGAGCAGTACTTC.

The rearrangement uses TRBV29-1 and TRBJ2-1, with TRBD2 as a possible D gene (6 bases). This CDR3 spans 14 amino acids. Germline CDR1 SQVTM, CDR2 ANQGSEA. V lost 2 bases, J lost 3 bases, and 11 bases lay in between. The CDR3 coding sequence is TGCAGCGTTGAAAATTTGCGGGACTACAATGAGCAGTTCTTC. As protein: CSVENLRDYNEQFF.

This clonotype has only a few counts. This sequence joins TRBV6-5 and TRBJ1-1, with D unclear. The CDR3 runs to 15 residues. Trimming cost V 0 bases and J 1 base, with 9 bases left between them. Germline values: CDR1 MNHEY, CDR2 SVGAGI. The CDR3 here is CASSYSVVRNTEAFF. The CDR3 DNA is TGTGCCAGCAGTTACTCGGTGGTTCGGAACACTGAAGCTTTCTTT.

Many counts were recorded for this clonotype. The rearrangement joins TRBV7-8 to TRBJ1-4; a weak D match, TRBD1 (6 bases). Per germline, CDR1 SGHVS and CDR2 FQNEAQ. The V end lost 4 bases, the J end lost 8 bases, and 17 bases lay between the germline ends. The CDR3 runs 15 residues. The DNA for the CDR3 is TGTGCCAGCAGCTCACACCGGGGGGCGCGGGAAAAACTGTTTTTT. Translation gives CASSSHRGAREKLFF.

This clonotype was observed a handful of times. The genes are TRBV28 and TRBJ2-3, with TRBD1 identical over 8 bases. The CDR3 is 15 amino acids. Losses at the gene ends were 8 bases for V and 2 bases for J; bases not matched to a gene: 9. CDR1 is MDHEN and CDR2 is SYDVKM in the germline V gene. DNA for the CDR3: TGTGCCAGCGGACGGGACAGGCTATTCACAGATACGCAGTATTTT. It yields the protein CASGRDRLFTDTQYF.

This clonotype occurred a few times. The chain uses TRBV10-2 and TRBJ2-5, with 9 bases fitting TRBD1. Germline-derived CDR1 and CDR2 are WSHSY and SAAADI. With V trimmed by 8 bases and J by 0 bases, 4 bases remained unmatched. The CDR3 extends over 14 amino acids. CDR3 DNA: TGCGCCAGCTCGGACAGGGGAAACCAAGAGACCCAGTACTTC. Encoded protein: CASSDRGNQETQYF.

The sample holds a few counts of this clonotype. This chain uses TRBV7-2 with TRBJ2-3; possible D gene TRBD2, 6 bases. Germline V CDR1 and CDR2: SGHTA, FQGNSA. The CDR3 length is 13 residues. V gave up 5 bases and J gave up 4 bases, with 10 bases separating them. The CDR3 DNA is TGTGCCAGCAGCCACGGGGGTGCAGATACGCAGTATTTT. Its translation is CASSHGGADTQYF.

This clonotype has at least ten counts. J is TRBJ2-2 and V is TRBV20-1; 12 bases agree with TRBD2. Per germline, CDR1 DFQATT and CDR2 SNEGSKA (reference sequence). CDR3 length: 15 amino acids. With 2 bases clipped from V and 3 bases from J, the junction kept 1 base outside the gene matches. CDR3 loop: CSARPSGRDTGELFF. Written as DNA, the CDR3 is TGCAGTGCTAGACCTAGCGGGAGGGACACCGGGGAGCTGTTTTTT.

V and J are TRBV20-1 and TRBJ2-4, with D uncertain. Looked up from germline, CDR1 is DFQATT and CDR2 is SNEGSKA (reference sequence). The CDR3 spans 15 residues. The V gene lost 0 bases and the J gene lost 6 bases, with 15 bases spanning the gap. The DNA of the CDR3 is TGCAGTGCTAGAGAGATAGCTCCCCCCTCAAACATTCAGTACTTC. Translated: CSAREIAPPSNIQYF.

This clonotype came up many times. V is TRBV12-3 or TRBV12-4 and J is TRBJ2-5; weak D call: TRBD1 (6 bases). With 6 bases removed from V and 4 bases from J, the gap between germline ends came to 15 bases. This CDR3 spans 14 amino acids. CDR3 loop: CASSLGPGAETQYF. CDR3 DNA sequence: TGTGCCAGCAGCCTGGGGCCAGGGGCAGAGACCCAGTACTTC.

The chain uses TRBV11-2 and TRBJ2-7, with TRBD1 as a possible D gene (6 bases). Trimming stripped 5 bases from V and 2 bases from J, with 13 bases between. CDR3 length: 14 residues. Germline V gene data show CDR1 as SGHAT and CDR2 as FQNNGV. The DNA for the CDR3 is TGTGCCAGCAGCAGGATGGACAGAACCTACGAGCAGTACTTC. As protein: CASSRMDRTYEQYF. Full variable domain (outside the CDR3, taken from reference TRBV11-2 and TRBJ2-7): EAGVAQSPRYKIIEKRQSVAFWCNPISGHATLYWYQQILGQGPKLLIQFQNNGVVDDSQLPKDRFSAERLKGVDSTLKIQPAKLEDSAVYLCASSRMDRTYEQYFGPGTRLTVT.

V and J are TRBV5-1 and TRBJ2-1; 13 bases are a match to TRBD2. J gave up 9 bases and V 2 bases, and 11 bases lay outside the gene matches. This CDR3 is 17 amino acids long. CDR1 and CDR2 (germline): SGHRS, YFSETQ. The DNA of the CDR3 is TGCGCCAGCAGCTTCGGGACTAGCGGGAAAAATTGGAGTGAGCAGTTCTTC. Protein product: CASSFGTSGKNWSEQFF.

The V gene is TRBV24-1, the J gene TRBJ2-1; tentative D call: TRBD2 (5 bases). V gave up 1 base and J gave up 5 bases, with 8 bases separating them. The CDR3 extends over 14 amino acids. Germline CDR1 KGHDR, CDR2 SFDVKD. In DNA form, the CDR3 reads TGTGCCACCAGTGATTTAAACGGGGACAATGAGCAGTTCTTC. Translated: CATSDLNGDNEQFF.

The chain is built from TRBV12-3 or TRBV12-4 and TRBJ2-7; 7 bases fit TRBD2. The CDR3 spans 15 residues. The J segment lost 4 bases and the V segment lost 5 bases, leaving 11 bases of the junction unmatched. The chain's CDR3 is CASSPAGQGGYEQYF. The CDR3 DNA is TGTGCCAGCAGTCCCGCGGGGCAGGGAGGGTACGAGCAGTACTTC.